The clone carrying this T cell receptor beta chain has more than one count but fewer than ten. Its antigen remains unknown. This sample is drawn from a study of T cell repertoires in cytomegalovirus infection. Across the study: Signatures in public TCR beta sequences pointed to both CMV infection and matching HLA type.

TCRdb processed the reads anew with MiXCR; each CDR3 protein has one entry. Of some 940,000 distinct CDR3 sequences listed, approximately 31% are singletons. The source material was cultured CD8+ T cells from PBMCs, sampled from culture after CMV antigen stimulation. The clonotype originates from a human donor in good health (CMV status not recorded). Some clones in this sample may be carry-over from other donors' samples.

CDR3 residues: CASSEGQGHWDTQYF. The CDR3 bases are TGTGCCAGCAGTGAGGGACAGGGGCACTGGGATACGCAGTATTTT. This chain joins TRBV7-9 and TRBJ2-3; 10 positions match TRBD1. CDR1 and CDR2 (germline): SEHNR, FQNEAQ (reference sequence). This CDR3 is built from 15 residues. The junction had 9 bases not matched to a gene; V was cut back by 6 bases and J by 6 bases.